These 23 T cell receptor beta chains originate from one sample sequenced in a study of T cell changes during pregnancy in multiple sclerosis. Only in-frame clones appear in the TCRdb table, and some are missing; sequencing was by immunoSEQ multiplex PCR. The table shows 25,000 to 35,000 clones, with around nine tenths occurring only once. The sequences come from CD8+ T cells from peripheral blood mononuclear cells, collected in the second trimester of pregnancy. These receptors were obtained from a female donor with multiple sclerosis, enrolled in a pregnancy study.

This clone was observed once. The genes are TRBV2 and TRBJ2-1; 9 bases are shared with TRBD2. Germline V gives CDR1 SNHLY, CDR2 FYNNEI. V lost 1 base and J lost 4; bases outside the gene matches: 14. The CDR3 extends over 19 amino acids. The CDR3 loop reads CASSEGSSGKAYWYNEQFF. DNA of the CDR3: TGTGCCAGCAGTGAAGGATCTAGCGGGAAGGCTTATTGGTACAATGAGCAGTTCTTC.

V usage is TRBV6-5 and J usage is TRBJ1-2; D is unclear. CDR1 is MNHEY and CDR2 is SVGAGI in the germline V gene. Trimming left V 4 bases short and J 2 bases short, with 8 bases between. The CDR3 sequence is 13 residues long. The CDR3 nucleotides read TGTGCCAGCAGTTCGGGTCAGAACTATGGCTACACCTTC. It specifies CASSSGQNYGYTF.

The rearrangement links TRBV4-1 to TRBJ2-5; 9 nucleotides align to TRBD2. The J call could be wrong; TRBJ2-7 is a better fit for the DNA end. Germline V lookup: CDR1 MGHRA, CDR2 YSYEKL. CDR3 size: 16 residues. CDR3 in amino acids: CASSQGFSGSGYEQYF. In DNA, the CDR3 is TGCGCCAGCAGCCAAGGATTTAGCGGGAGTGGTTACGAGCAGTACTTC.

This clone was seen just once. The chain combines TRBV10-1 with TRBJ2-3; 8 nucleotides agree with TRBD2. From germline, CDR1 is WNHNN and CDR2 SYGVQD (reference sequence). The CDR3 is 13 residues long. CDR3 loop: CASQAGAGDTQYF. The CDR3 nucleotides read TGCGCTTCGCAAGCGGGAGCGGGAGATACGCAGTATTTT.

V usage is TRBV5-1 and J usage is TRBJ2-7, with 7 bases matching TRBD2. The CDR3 runs to 16 residues. With 2 bases clipped from V and 2 bases from J, the junction kept 10 bases outside the gene matches. Germline V gives CDR1 SGHRS, CDR2 YFSETQ. CDR3: CASSFGAGNGPYEQYF. As DNA, the CDR3 is TGCGCCAGCAGCTTCGGAGCGGGGAATGGGCCCTACGAGCAGTACTTC.

The chain links TRBV25-1 to TRBJ2-2; a weak D match, TRBD1 (8 bases). V lost 6 bases and J 3 bases, leaving 14 bases between the germline ends. The CDR3 loop spans 15 amino acids. From germline, CDR1 is MGHDK and CDR2 SYGVNS. The CDR3 protein is CASRDTGGDTGELFF. The DNA for the CDR3 is TGTGCCAGCAGGGATACAGGGGGGGACACCGGGGAGCTGTTTTTT. The complete variable domain, with remaining parts taken from reference TRBV25-1 and TRBJ2-2, reads EADIYQTPRYLVIGTGKKITLECSQTMGHDKMYWYQQDPGMELHLIHYSYGVNSTEKGDLSSESTVSRIRTEHFPLTLESARPSHTSQYLCASRDTGGDTGELFFGEGSRLTVL.

The chain joins TRBV5-5 to TRBJ2-1; D is perhaps TRBD2 (5 bases). The CDR3 has 15 residues. The germline V and J ends were trimmed by 0 bases and 2 bases, with 9 bases remaining between them. Germline-derived CDR1 and CDR2 are SGHKS and YYEKEE (reference sequence). The CDR3 DNA sequence: TGTGCCAGCAGCTTGGTGATAGCGACCTACAATGAGCAGTTCTTC. Amino acid sequence: CASSLVIATYNEQFF. The complete variable domain, with remaining parts taken from reference TRBV5-5 and TRBJ2-1, reads DAGVTQSPTHLIKTRGQQVTLRCSPISGHKSVSWYQQVLGQGPQFIFQYYEKEERGRGNFPDRFSARQFPNYSSELNVNALLLGDSALYLCASSLVIATYNEQFFGPGTRLTVL.

The J gene is TRBJ1-3, the V gene TRBV5-1, with D perhaps TRBD1 (6 bases). This CDR3 spans 16 amino acids. Looked up from germline, CDR1 is SGHRS and CDR2 is YFSETQ. The V and J ends lost 0 bases and 4 bases respectively, with 14 bases between them. The CDR3 DNA sequence: TGCGCCAGCAGCTTGGGGGCAGGGGAAAGAGGAAACACCATATATTTT. Translated: CASSLGAGERGNTIYF.

The CDR3 spells CASSQDSGNSNYGYTF. CDR3 coding DNA: TGCGCCAGCAGCCAAGATAGCGGGAATTCTAACTATGGCTACACCTTC. The chain is built from TRBV4-1 and TRBJ1-2; unclear D gene. V was clipped by 0 bases and J by 0 bases, with 11 bases between them. Germline V lookup: CDR1 MGHRA, CDR2 YSYEKL. CDR3 length: 16 residues.

J is TRBJ2-3 and V is TRBV7-9, with 13 bases lining up with TRBD2. The V segment lost 3 bases and the J segment 3 bases; nucleotides outside the gene matches: 3. The germline V gene has CDR1 SEHNR and CDR2 FQNEAQ (reference sequence). The CDR3 contains 16 residues. CDR3 bases: TGTGCCAGCAGCTTTGGACTAGCGGGAGTTACAGATACGCAGTATTTT. Translating gives CASSFGLAGVTDTQYF.

This rearrangement joins TRBV5-5 to TRBJ1-1; D might be TRBD1 (5 bases). The CDR3 contains 16 residues. V was cut by 4 bases and J by 5 bases, with 21 bases left in between. Germline V lookup: CDR1 SGHKS, CDR2 YYEKEE (reference sequence). For the CDR3, the DNA is TGTGCCAGCAGCCCGTGGGGGGGTGGGGAAGGAACTGAAGCTTTCTTT. Its translation: CASSPWGGGEGTEAFF.

J is TRBJ1-5 and V is TRBV7-9, with D possibly being TRBD1 (5 bases). V was trimmed by 5 bases and J by 2 bases, leaving 13 bases between them. The germline CDR1 and CDR2 sequences are SEHNR and FQNEAQ (reference sequence). The CDR3 extends over 15 amino acids. CDR3 sequence (DNA): TGTGCCAGCAGCCCGACAGCTAGTGGCAATCAGCCCCAGCATTTT. Translated, it gives CASSPTASGNQPQHF.

The chain uses TRBV5-1 and TRBJ2-5, with D possibly matching TRBD2 (6 bases). This CDR3 has 13 residues. Germline-derived CDR1 and CDR2 are SGHRS and YFSETQ. Trimming took off 3 bases at V and 1 base at J, with 7 bases between the two ends. The CDR3 spells CASSWDSQETQYF. The CDR3 nucleotides read TGCGCCAGCAGCTGGGACTCCCAAGAGACCCAGTACTTC.

The chain employs TRBV4-1 and TRBJ2-1; D is perhaps TRBD1 (6 bases). The V gene's germline CDR1 is MGHRA and CDR2 YSYEKL. The CDR3 has 17 residues. Trimming left V 0 bases short and J 0 bases short, with 12 bases between. The CDR3 reads CASSQERGSSSYNEQFF. The CDR3 bases are TGCGCCAGCAGCCAAGAGAGGGGGTCGAGCTCCTACAATGAGCAGTTCTTC.

V usage is TRBV14 and J usage is TRBJ2-7; 10 nucleotides align to TRBD2. Per germline, CDR1 SGHDN and CDR2 FVKESK. The junction had 2 bases not matched to a gene; V was cut back by 4 bases and J by 2 bases. The CDR3 sequence is 14 residues long. CDR3 in DNA: TGTGCCAGCAGCCCCGGGACTAGCGCCTACGAGCAGTACTTC. Translation: CASSPGTSAYEQYF.

The chain uses TRBV7-9 and TRBJ2-4; 9 bases fit TRBD1. Trimming at V came to 5 bases and at J to 7 bases, leaving 6 bases not matched to a gene. The CDR3 runs 14 residues. Per germline, CDR1 SEHNR and CDR2 FQNEAQ (reference sequence). This CDR3 reads CASSPRQGGNIQYF. The CDR3 DNA is TGTGCCAGCAGCCCTAGACAGGGGGGTAACATTCAGTACTTC. Looking up the rest from reference TRBV7-9 and TRBJ2-4 gives the full variable domain: DTGVSQNPRHKITKRGQNVTFRCDPISEHNRLYWYRQTLGQGPEFLTYFQNEAQLEKSRLLSDRFSAERPKGSFSTLEIQRTEQGDSAMYLCASSPRQGGNIQYFGAGTRLSVL.

The genes are TRBV7-2 and TRBJ2-5; 13 nucleotides match TRBD2. This CDR3 has 17 residues. Germline loops: CDR1 SGHTA, CDR2 FQGNSA. The ends lost 4 bases at V and 2 bases at J; junction bases unmatched: 7. CDR3 amino acids: CASSSPGTSGIQETQYF. CDR3 DNA: TGTGCCAGCAGCTCCCCCGGGACTAGCGGGATACAAGAGACCCAGTACTTC.

The chain couples TRBV18 to TRBJ2-2; 11 bases map to TRBD2. V lost 2 bases and J lost 4; bases outside the gene matches: 6. The CDR3 length is 17 residues. Germline V gives CDR1 KGHSH, CDR2 LQKENI. The CDR3 here is CASSPTTSGRPTGELFF. The CDR3 nucleotides read TGTGCCAGCTCACCAACCACTAGCGGGAGACCCACCGGGGAGCTGTTTTTT.

V usage is TRBV7-9 and J usage is TRBJ1-4, with D tentatively TRBD1 (6 bases). V shed 4 bases and J shed 0 bases, with 9 bases lying between them. There are 15 residues in the CDR3. CDR1 and CDR2 (germline): SEHNR, FQNEAQ (reference sequence). The CDR3 reads CASSSTGATNEKLFF. Here the CDR3 DNA reads TGTGCCAGCAGCTCGACAGGTGCAACTAATGAAAAACTGTTTTTT.

This chain connects TRBV28 to TRBJ2-3, with 14 bases that match TRBD2. The CDR3 contains 17 residues. The ends lost 6 bases at V and 4 bases at J; junction bases unmatched: 9. Germline-derived CDR1 and CDR2 are MDHEN and SYDVKM. In DNA form, the CDR3 reads TGTGCCAGCAGCTCAACCCTGGGACTAGCGGGAGCAGATACGCAGTATTTT. It translates to CASSSTLGLAGADTQYF.

The rearrangement joins TRBV6-5 to TRBJ2-6; D possibly corresponds to TRBD1 (7 bases). Looked up from germline, CDR1 is MNHEY and CDR2 is SVGAGI. V was clipped by 5 bases and J by 4 bases, with 12 bases between them. The CDR3 extends over 15 amino acids. CDR3 sequence: CASSPEGAGANVLTF. The DNA for the CDR3 is TGTGCCAGCAGTCCGGAGGGGGCCGGGGCCAACGTCCTGACTTTC.

The chain employs TRBV5-1 and TRBJ2-7, with 7 bases identical to TRBD1. Germline assignment: CDR1 SGHRS and CDR2 YFSETQ. V lost 4 bases, J lost 6 bases, and 13 bases stayed unmatched. The CDR3 is 15 amino acids. Here the CDR3 DNA reads TGCGCCAGCAGCCTAAACAGACAGGGTGAAGGCGAGCAGTACTTC. Protein product: CASSLNRQGEGEQYF.

The chain joins TRBV5-1 to TRBJ2-1; 7 bases agree with TRBD1. There are 12 residues in the CDR3. The ends lost 4 bases at V and 7 bases at J; junction bases unmatched: 2. The germline gives CDR1 SGHRS, CDR2 YFSETQ. DNA for the CDR3: TGCGCCAGCAGCATGACAGGGAATGAGCAGTTCTTC. This codes for CASSMTGNEQFF. Full variable domain (outside the CDR3, taken from reference TRBV5-1 and TRBJ2-1): KAGVTQTPRYLIKTRGQQVTLSCSPISGHRSVSWYQQTPGQGLQFLFEYFSETQRNKGNFPGRFSGRQFSNSRSEMNVSTLELGDSALYLCASSMTGNEQFFGPGTRLTVL.